Sequencing of this T cell receptor beta chain was carried out in a study of shared clonotypes between healthy human individuals. Per the germline V gene, CDR1 is MNHEY and CDR2 is SMNVEV (reference sequence). Losses at the gene ends were 6 bases for V and 7 bases for J; bases not matched to a gene: 5. The CDR3 totals 16 residues. The assay was run at deep level. Repertoires were generated with immunoSEQ multiplex PCR, while TCRdb's copy carries only in-frame clones and drops some. The sample consists of more than 2,000,000 clones, 85% to 95% of them appearing once. Adult donors, all healthy and HIV-negative, had no recent acute infections or vaccinations. Splitting the CD4+ cells yielded a CD45RA+ naive subset and a CD45RA-negative memory subset.

This receptor was taken from a man between 18 and 35 years old in good health. Some clones in this sample may be carry-over from other donors' samples. The chain joins TRBV27 to TRBJ2-2, with 16 bases that match TRBD2. The specimen was naive CD4+ T cells from PBMCs. Specified subset: CD45RA+ positively selected. The CDR3 DNA reads TGTGCCAGCAGGGGACTAGCGGGAGGGCCGAGCGGGGAGCTGTTTTTT. This codes for CASRGLAGGPSGELFF.